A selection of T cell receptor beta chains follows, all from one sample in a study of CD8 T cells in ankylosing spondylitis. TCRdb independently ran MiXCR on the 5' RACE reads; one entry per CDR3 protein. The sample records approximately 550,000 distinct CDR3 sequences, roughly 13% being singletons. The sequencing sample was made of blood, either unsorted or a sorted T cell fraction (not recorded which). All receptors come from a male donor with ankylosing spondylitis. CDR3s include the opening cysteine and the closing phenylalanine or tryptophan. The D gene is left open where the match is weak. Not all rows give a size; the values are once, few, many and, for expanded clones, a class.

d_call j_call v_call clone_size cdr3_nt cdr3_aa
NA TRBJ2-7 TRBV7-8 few TGTGCCAGCAGCACAGGGAACGAGCAGTACTTC CASSTGNEQYF
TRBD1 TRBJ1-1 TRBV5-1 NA TGCGCCAGCAGTATCGGTACAGGGGGCTTGGACACTGAAGCTTTCTTT CASSIGTGGLDTEAFF
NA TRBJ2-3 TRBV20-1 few TGCAGTGCTCAGGGCCCTGGGGATACGCAGTATTTT CSAQGPGDTQYF
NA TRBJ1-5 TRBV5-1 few TGCGCCAGCAGCACCGGACAGCAAAATCAGCCCCAGCATTTT CASSTGQQNQPQHF
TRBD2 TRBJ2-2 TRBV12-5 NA TGTGCTAGTGGTTTGTTCCCCGGGACTAGCGGAGAAACCGGGGAGCTGTTTTTT CASGLFPGTSGETGELFF
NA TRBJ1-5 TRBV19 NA TGTGCCAGTAGTATATGGGGGCTTGGGCAGCCCCAGCATTTT CASSIWGLGQPQHF
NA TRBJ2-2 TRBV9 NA TGTGCCAGCTCCGGGACCGGGACCGGGGAGCTGTTTTTT CASSGTGTGELFF
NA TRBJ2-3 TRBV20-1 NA TGCAGTGCTAAAAGGGGCAGCGGCACAGATACGCAGTATTTT CSAKRGSGTDTQYF
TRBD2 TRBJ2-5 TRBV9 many TGTGCCAGCAGCACAAGTGGCGGGGGGATTTGGGAGACCCAGTACTTC CASSTSGGGIWETQYF
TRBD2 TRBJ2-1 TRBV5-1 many TGCGCCTCAGCCCGCCTAGCGGGAGACAATGAGCAGTTCTTC CASARLAGDNEQFF
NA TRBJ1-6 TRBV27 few TGTGCCAGCAGACGTGGGGGGCCGGATTCACCCCTCCACTTT CASRRGGPDSPLHF
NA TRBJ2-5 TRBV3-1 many TGTGCCAGCAGCTCCAAGAAACGGGGATCCGGGGTAGAAGAGACCCAGTACTTC CASSSKKRGSGVEETQYF
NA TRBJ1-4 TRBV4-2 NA TGTGCCAGCACGGGCCTACGAGGCACTAATGAAAAACTGTTTTTT CASTGLRGTNEKLFF
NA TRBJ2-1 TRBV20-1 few TGCAGTGCTAGAGTACCGGGAAACTACAATGAGCAGTTCTTC CSARVPGNYNEQFF
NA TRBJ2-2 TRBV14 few TGTGCCAGCAGCCGAGGACAGACCAACACCGGGGAGCTGTTTTTT CASSRGQTNTGELFF
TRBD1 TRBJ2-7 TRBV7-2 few TGTGCCAGCAGCCTAGGCCCGACAGGGTCCTACGAGCAGTACTTC CASSLGPTGSYEQYF
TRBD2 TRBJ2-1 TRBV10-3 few TGTGCCATCAGGATAGCGGGACACAATGAGCAGTTCTTC CAIRIAGHNEQFF
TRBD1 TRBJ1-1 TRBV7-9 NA TGTGCCAGCAGCGCACCAAAACGTACAGGGGGCAGAGGAGCTTTCTTT CASSAPKRTGGRGAFF
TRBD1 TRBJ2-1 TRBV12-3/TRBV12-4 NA TGTGCCAGCAATAAGGGACAGGGAAATAGGCATGAGCAGTTCTTC CASNKGQGNRHEQFF
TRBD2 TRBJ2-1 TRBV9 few TGTGCCAGCAGCGCCCTAGCGGGTGTCTCCTACAATGAGCAGTTCTTC CASSALAGVSYNEQFF
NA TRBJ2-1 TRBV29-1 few TGCAGCGTACTATACAGATACAATGAGCAGTTCTTC CSVLYRYNEQFF
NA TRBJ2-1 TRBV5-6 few TGTGCCAGCAGCTTGTGGTGGACAGTCAGGGGCAATGAGCAGTTCTTC CASSLWWTVRGNEQFF
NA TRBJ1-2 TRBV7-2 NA TGTGCCAGCAACCAGGCAGGGGAGTTCTATGGCTACACCTTC CASNQAGEFYGYTF
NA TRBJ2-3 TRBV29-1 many TGCAGCGTTCGGGCGTACACAGATACGCAGTATTTT CSVRAYTDTQYF
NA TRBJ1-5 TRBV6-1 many TGTGCCAGCAGCGGGGGTGATCAGCCCCAGCATTTT CASSGGDQPQHF
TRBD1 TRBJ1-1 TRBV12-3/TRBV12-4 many TGTGCCAGCAGCTGGGGACAGGGTGCGACTGAAGCTTTCTTT CASSWGQGATEAFF
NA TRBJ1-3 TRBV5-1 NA TGCGCCAGCAGCTTGTCAGGGTTCGCGAGAAACACCATATATTTT CASSLSGFARNTIYF
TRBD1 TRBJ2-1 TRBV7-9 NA TGTGCCAGCAGCCCATCCGGGACAGGGGTTTTAACTGAGCAGTTCTTC CASSPSGTGVLTEQFF
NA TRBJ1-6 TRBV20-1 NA TGCAGTGCTAGACCAGGAACGTCTTCGAATTCACCCCTCCACTTT CSARPGTSSNSPLHF
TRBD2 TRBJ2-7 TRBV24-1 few TGTGCCACCTCTGGGACTAGCGGGAACGAGCAGTACTTC CATSGTSGNEQYF
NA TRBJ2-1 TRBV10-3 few TGTGCCATCAGTGAGTCTGGCTACAATGAGCAGTTCTTC CAISESGYNEQFF
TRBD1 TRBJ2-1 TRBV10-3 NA TGTGCCATCTACAGACAGGGCCCCTACAATGAGCAGTTCTTC CAIYRQGPYNEQFF
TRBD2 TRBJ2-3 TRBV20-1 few TGCAGTGCTAGTTCCATAGTTCCAGCGGGAGTTACAGATACGCAGTATTTT CSASSIVPAGVTDTQYF
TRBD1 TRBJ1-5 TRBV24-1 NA TGTGCCACCAGTGACAAGGGACAGGGCCGGCAGCCCCAGCATTTT CATSDKGQGRQPQHF
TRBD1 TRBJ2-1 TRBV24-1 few TGTGCCACCAGTGATCCGGGACAGGGGATCAATGAGCAGTTCTTC CATSDPGQGINEQFF
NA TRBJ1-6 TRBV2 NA TGTGCCAGCGGAATCGGACTGCCCAGCTCCTATAATTCACCCCTCCACTTT CASGIGLPSSYNSPLHF
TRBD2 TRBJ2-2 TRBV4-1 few TGCGCCAGCAGCCACCCAGGACTAGCGGGACCGAACACCGGGGAGCTGTTTTTT CASSHPGLAGPNTGELFF
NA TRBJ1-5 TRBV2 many TGTGCCAGCAGTGGCGGGGCTGGTCAGCCCCAGCATTTT CASSGGAGQPQHF
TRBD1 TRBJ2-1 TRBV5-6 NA TGTGCCAGCAGCATGGACAGGTTGGATGAGCAGTTCTTC CASSMDRLDEQFF
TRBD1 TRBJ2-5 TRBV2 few TGTGCCAGCAGTGTACCGACAGGGAAAGAGACCCAGTACTTC CASSVPTGKETQYF
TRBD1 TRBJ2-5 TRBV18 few TGTGCCAGCTCACTCGGACAGGGGAAACAAGAGACCCAGTACTTC CASSLGQGKQETQYF
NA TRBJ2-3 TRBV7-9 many TGTGCCAGCAGTAGGTCCGGGCGGAGCACAGATACGCAGTATTTT CASSRSGRSTDTQYF
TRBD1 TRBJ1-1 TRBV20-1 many TGCAGTGCTAGGACAGGGGCCTTGAACACTGAAGCTTTCTTT CSARTGALNTEAFF
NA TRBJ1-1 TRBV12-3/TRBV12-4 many TGTGCCAGCAGACCCGAAACCGGGACGGCGAACACTGAAGCTTTCTTT CASRPETGTANTEAFF
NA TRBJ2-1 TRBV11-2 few TGTGCCAGCAGCTTAGATCTAAGGGGGAATGAGCAGTTCTTC CASSLDLRGNEQFF
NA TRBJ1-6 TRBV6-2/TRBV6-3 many TGTGCCAGCAGTCCTACTACTAATTCACCCCTCCACTTT CASSPTTNSPLHF
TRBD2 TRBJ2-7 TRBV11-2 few TGTGCCAGCCATGGGGCGGGAGGCCTCTACGAGCAGTACTTC CASHGAGGLYEQYF
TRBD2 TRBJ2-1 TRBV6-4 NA TGTGCCAGCAGCCTGACTAGCGGGCATTACAATGAGCAGTTCTTC CASSLTSGHYNEQFF
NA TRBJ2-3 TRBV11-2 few TGTGCCAGCAGCTTAGATCGGGACAACACAGATACGCAGTATTTT CASSLDRDNTDTQYF
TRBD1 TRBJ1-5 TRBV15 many TGTGCCACCAGCAGAGATGGACAGGCTAGCAATCAGCCCCAGCATTTT CATSRDGQASNQPQHF